The clone carrying this TCR beta chain has just a few counts. The PCR had 60 Vbeta and 13 Jbeta primers. The protocol was immunoSEQ multiplex PCR, while the TCRdb copy is restricted to in-frame clones and leaves out a portion. The sample consists of 130,000 to 150,000 clones, about 75% of them appearing once. Trimming left V 4 bases short and J 1 base short, with 13 bases between. Germline V CDR1 and CDR2: LGHNA, YNFKEQ. The CDR3 is 15 amino acids. This specimen belongs to a study of cytomegalovirus exposure and HLA in healthy donors. The clonotype originates from a man younger than 30 in good health and CMV-seronegative. The chain carries TRBV4-2 and TRBJ1-1; D possibly corresponds to TRBD1 (6 bases). Sequencing was carried out using PBMCs. This CDR3 is CASSRAGVTNTEAFF. The CDR3 DNA is TGTGCCAGCAGCCGAGCAGGGGTAACGAACACTGAAGCTTTCTTT.